These T cell receptor beta chains were read from a single sample in a study of T-cell memory formation after mild COVID-19. TCRdb analysed the 5' RACE reads with MiXCR anew, one entry per CDR3 protein. Among about 180,000 distinct CDR3 sequences listed, 18% were seen once. Sequencing used PBMCs or a T cell subset sorted from them (not recorded which). Receptors were obtained from a man younger than 30 who had mild COVID-19 (a few samples of this study predate the infection). Cell type and time point are not known. The CDR3 runs from the conserved cysteine through the conserved F or W. Fields, in order: J gene, V gene, D gene, clone size, CDR3 DNA, CDR3 protein. A D gene is named only where the DNA matches it firmly. Clone size appears in some rows only: once, few, many, or a class for an expanded clone.

>TRBJ2-2|TRBV5-1|TRBD1|.
TGCGCCAGCAGCCCGGGACAGGTCACCGGGGAGCTGTTTTTT
CASSPGQVTGELFF
>TRBJ1-1|TRBV12-3/TRBV12-4|.|many
TGTGCCAGCACCCAAGTGGACACTGAAGCTTTCTTT
CASTQVDTEAFF
>TRBJ1-6|TRBV2|TRBD1|.
TGTGCCAGCAGGGCCGACAGGGGTAGTGATTCACCCCTCCACTTT
CASRADRGSDSPLHF
>TRBJ1-1|TRBV20-1|.|once
TGCAGTCCCAAAGGCTCGCAGAACACTGAAGCTTTCTTT
CSPKGSQNTEAFF
>TRBJ1-6|TRBV20-1|.|.
TGCAGTGCTCGAACTCACCAGGGGAGCTCCTATAATTCACCCCTCCACTTT
CSARTHQGSSYNSPLHF
>TRBJ1-4|TRBV28|TRBD1|.
TGTGCCAGCAGCTCTCAGACAGGGCCAAATGAAAAACTGTTTTTT
CASSSQTGPNEKLFF
>TRBJ1-1|TRBV2|.|.
TGTGCCAGCAGTGAAGGGGGGGTCACTGAAGCTTTCTTT
CASSEGGVTEAFF
>TRBJ2-3|TRBV20-1|.|.
TGCAGTGCCCAAGGCAACGGGGCAGATACGCAGTATTTT
CSAQGNGADTQYF
>TRBJ2-1|TRBV20-1|.|few
TGCAGTGCGACTCACCCCCGGCAGGGCCACAATGAGCAGTTCTTC
CSATHPRQGHNEQFF
>TRBJ1-2|TRBV6-6|.|few
TGTGCCAGCAGTTACCGGGGGGGCTACGGCTACACCTTC
CASSYRGGYGYTF
>TRBJ2-2|TRBV12-3/TRBV12-4|.|.
TGTGCCAGCACGCTTCGGACGGGATTGACCGGGGAGCTGTTTTTT
CASTLRTGLTGELFF
>TRBJ2-6|TRBV27|.|.
TGTGCCAGCAGCTCTTGGAGCTCTGGGGCCAACGTCCTGACTTTC
CASSSWSSGANVLTF
>TRBJ2-1|TRBV7-3|.|.
TGTGCCAGCAGCCACGACCCTCAAGCAGAGATCAATGAGCAGTTCTTC
CASSHDPQAEINEQFF
>TRBJ1-2|TRBV7-9|.|.
TGTGCCAGCAGCTTAGCGGGACGGCTTCCAGGCTACACCTTC
CASSLAGRLPGYTF
>TRBJ1-6|TRBV20-1|TRBD1|.
TGCAGTGCTAGCGAACCGGGACAGGGAAGGTCACCCCTCCACTTT
CSASEPGQGRSPLHF
>TRBJ2-5|TRBV5-6|.|.
TGTGCCAGCAGCTTGAGTTCCTTAAGGCGGTACCAAGAGACCCAGTACTTC
CASSLSSLRRYQETQYF
>TRBJ2-1|TRBV25-1|TRBD2|.
TGTGCCAGCAGTGTTCCGCTAGCGGGGGGGCTGGTGCAGTTCTTC
CASSVPLAGGLVQFF
>TRBJ2-3|TRBV7-2|.|few
TGTGCCAGCAGCCGAGAGGGGAGGGGGGGCACCCCAGCGACAGATACGCAGTATTTT
CASSREGRGGTPATDTQYF
>TRBJ2-3|TRBV7-6|.|many
TGTGCCAGCAGCTTCGGGGGATCAGATACGCAGTATTTT
CASSFGGSDTQYF
>TRBJ2-3|TRBV12-3/TRBV12-4|TRBD2|.
TGTGCCAGCAGTTTGTGGCGGGGGGCTACAGATACGCAGTATTTT
CASSLWRGATDTQYF
>TRBJ2-5|TRBV6-1|TRBD1|few
TGTGCCAGCAGTGTTGACAGGGTCCAAGAGACCCAGTACTTC
CASSVDRVQETQYF
>TRBJ2-5|TRBV2|TRBD2|.
TGTGCCAGCAGTGGCAGGACTAGCGGGGGCCAAGAGACCCAGTACTTC
CASSGRTSGGQETQYF
>TRBJ2-1|TRBV5-1|TRBD2|few
TGCGCCAGCAGCTTGTCGCCGGTTGTAGCGGGCATTTCCAATGAGCAGTTCTTC
CASSLSPVVAGISNEQFF
>TRBJ2-4|TRBV9|TRBD1|few
TGTGCCAGCAGTAGGGGGCCCAAAAACATTCAGTACTTC
CASSRGPKNIQYF
>TRBJ1-2|TRBV5-1|.|.
TGCGCCAGCAGCTTGGAGGCCGGCAACTATGGCTACACCTTC
CASSLEAGNYGYTF
>TRBJ2-3|TRBV5-1|TRBD1|.
TGCGCCAGCAGCATAAGACAGGGGAACACAGATACGCAGTATTTT
CASSIRQGNTDTQYF
>TRBJ1-2|TRBV7-2|.|.
TGTGCCAGCAGCCCCCCGGGACTGTACTATGGCTACACCTTC
CASSPPGLYYGYTF
>TRBJ2-2|TRBV5-1|.|.
TGCGCCAGCAGCTTGGTCCTGGACGGGCGGGCCACCGGGGAGCTGTTTTTT
CASSLVLDGRATGELFF
>TRBJ2-1|TRBV24-1|.|.
TGTGCCACCGGGGGGGAGGGGGGCTCCTACAATGAGCAGTTCTTC
CATGGEGGSYNEQFF
>TRBJ1-1|TRBV12-3/TRBV12-4|.|many
TGTGCCAGCAGTCCCCACGGGGCCTCGAACACTGAAGCTTTCTTT
CASSPHGASNTEAFF